These 22 T cell receptor beta chains share one sample of origin, sequenced in a study of blood T cells in healthy people across ages. Using a J-beta primer mix together with a sample-barcoded 5' primer, a second PCR was run for about 6 to 12 cycles. TCRdb re-called the 5' RACE reads with MiXCR, one entry per CDR3 protein. Of approximately 580,000 distinct CDR3 sequences detected, 24% appear once; the ten largest clones hold roughly 9%. The data were also submitted as part of a second study, on T cells of mothers and their children.

The specimen sequenced was blood. The receptors here all came from a boy younger than 18 in good health.

This clonotype came up a few times. The rearrangement links TRBV29-1 to TRBJ1-1; a weak D match, TRBD1 (6 bases). Germline V gene lookup returns CDR1 SQVTM and CDR2 ANQGSEA. This CDR3 region has 14 residues. Trimming removed 7 bases from V and 5 bases from J, with 20 bases in between. CDR3 sequence (DNA): TGCAGCGCTAGGGGGGGACGCCAGGGAACTGAAGCTTTCTTT. Its protein is CSARGGRQGTEAFF.

The gene calls are TRBV20-1 and TRBJ1-5; 10 bases agree with TRBD1. The CDR3 consists of 13 residues. Per the germline V gene, CDR1 is DFQATT and CDR2 is SNEGSKA (reference sequence). The V and J ends lost 4 bases and 5 bases, in that order; junction bases with no gene match: 2. CDR3 coding DNA: TGCAGTGCTATAGACAGGGGGCATCAGCCCCAGCATTTT. Amino acid sequence: CSAIDRGHQPQHF.

The rearrangement joins TRBV7-2 to TRBJ2-1, with D possibly matching TRBD1 (5 bases). The CDR3 extends over 14 amino acids. CDR1 is SGHTA, CDR2 FQGNSA, per germline. The V and J ends lost 6 bases and 1 base respectively, with 10 bases between them. This CDR3 reads CASRPTGSYNEQFF. CDR3 DNA: TGTGCCAGCAGACCTACAGGATCCTACAATGAGCAGTTCTTC.

This chain uses TRBV20-1 with TRBJ2-1, with TRBD2 identical over 9 bases. Germline-derived CDR1 and CDR2 are DFQATT and SNEGSKA (reference sequence). V lost 5 bases to trimming and J lost 5 bases; unmatched junction nucleotides: 7. This CDR3 has 14 amino acids. The CDR3 region has the DNA TGCAGTGCTGGAGCGGGGGGAGACCACAATGAGCAGTTCTTC. It codes for CSAGAGGDHNEQFF.

This clonotype was recorded a few times. The junction departs from germline at one end; a sequencing error may be responsible. The rearrangement joins TRBV4-1 to TRBJ2-5, with 10 bases fitting TRBD2. The CDR3 is 15 amino acids. Looked up from germline, CDR1 is MGHRA and CDR2 is YSYEKL. In DNA, the CDR3 is TGCGCCAGCAGCCAAGCAGCGGGAGGGAGAGAGGCCCAGTACTTC. It specifies CASSQAAGGREAQYF.

This clonotype occurred many times. The rearrangement joins TRBV29-1 to TRBJ2-1; D might be TRBD2 (6 bases). Between the trimmed V and J ends, which lost 7 bases and 3 bases, there was a span of 10 bases. Germline CDR1 and CDR2: SQVTM and ANQGSEA. The CDR3 runs to 12 residues. CDR3: CSAPGDYNEQFF. The CDR3 DNA sequence: TGCAGCGCCCCGGGAGACTACAATGAGCAGTTCTTC.

The V call is TRBV27, the J call TRBJ2-3, with TRBD2 matching over 7 bases. Germline lookup yields CDR1 MNHEY and CDR2 SMNVEV (reference sequence). This CDR3 region has 15 residues. Unmatched junction bases numbered 5, after V lost 0 bases and J lost 5 bases. CDR3 nucleotide sequence: TGTGCCAGCAGTTTATCGATTGCGGGGGTAGATACGCAGTATTTT. This codes for CASSLSIAGVDTQYF.

This clonotype was found a few times. A junction boundary mismatches the germline segment, possibly from a read error. The chain recombines TRBV29-1 with TRBJ2-2; D is undetermined. The germline gives CDR1 SQVTM, CDR2 ANQGSEA. This CDR3 comprises 14 residues. The CDR3 is CSVEGPGTAGELFF. The CDR3 nucleotides read TGCAGCGTCGAAGGTCCAGGTACCGCCGGGGAGCTGTTTTTT.

This clonotype was detected ten times or more. The V call is TRBV7-9, the J call TRBJ2-5; tentative D call: TRBD1 (6 bases). Germline V CDR1 and CDR2: SEHNR, FQNEAQ (reference sequence). V was cut by 1 base and J by 3 bases, with 9 bases left in between. There are 14 residues in the CDR3. The CDR3 region is CASSLVGAEETQYF. In DNA, the CDR3 is TGTGCCAGCAGCTTAGTGGGGGCGGAAGAGACCCAGTACTTC.

This clonotype was seen only a few times. The V call is TRBV7-2, the J call TRBJ2-7, with D hard to call. From germline, CDR1 is SGHTA and CDR2 FQGNSA. This CDR3 region has 13 residues. V lost 2 bases and J lost 2, with 7 bases in between. CDR3 nucleotide sequence: TGTGCCAGCAGCTTATGGGTGACCTACGAGCAGTACTTC. As protein: CASSLWVTYEQYF.

The rearrangement uses TRBV7-9 and TRBJ2-3; 12 bases line up with TRBD2. CDR1 is SEHNR and CDR2 is FQNEAQ in the germline V gene (reference sequence). Unmatched junction bases numbered 20, after V lost 4 bases and J lost 3 bases. The CDR3 consists of 21 residues. CDR3 DNA: TGTGCCAGCAGCTCGCCATTAACGACTAGCGGGAGTAGTTTTGAGACAGATACGCAGTATTTT. Protein product: CASSSPLTTSGSSFETDTQYF.

This clonotype was counted between two and nine times. V usage is TRBV7-2 and J usage is TRBJ1-4; D gene ambiguous. The CDR3 covers 14 residues. The germline V gene encodes CDR1 SGHTA and CDR2 FQGNSA. Trimming pared 0 bases from V and 7 bases from J, leaving 9 bases between. In DNA form, the CDR3 reads TGTGCCAGCAGCTTAGCAGGACCGGCTGAAAAACTGTTTTTT. Translating gives CASSLAGPAEKLFF.

This clonotype was seen more than once but under ten times. Germline and junction disagree at one end, which may indicate a read error. This chain's CDR3 is CASSLSGTGTYEQYF. In DNA form, the CDR3 reads TGTGCCAGCAGTCTATCCGGAACCGGGACCTACGAGCAGTACTTC. The chain carries TRBV27 and TRBJ2-7; D might be TRBD2 (5 bases). This CDR3 is 15 amino acids long. The V gene's germline CDR1 is MNHEY and CDR2 SMNVEV (reference sequence).

The J gene is TRBJ2-5, the V gene TRBV5-1; a weak D match, TRBD2 (6 bases). Per the germline V gene, CDR1 is SGHRS and CDR2 is YFSETQ. Deletions cut 3 bases from V and 11 bases from J, with 20 bases between. The CDR3 is made up of 14 amino acids. The DNA of the CDR3 is TGCGCCAGCAGCTCGGGGTCGGGGGTCGATGAGCAGTACTTC. Translating gives CASSSGSGVDEQYF.

This chain connects TRBV7-6 to TRBJ2-3, with D perhaps matching TRBD2 (5 bases). Looked up from germline, CDR1 is SGHVS and CDR2 is FNYEAQ. V lost 4 bases, J lost 1 base, and 9 bases lay in between. CDR3 length equals 14 residues. The CDR3 is CASSSRGRTDTQYF. CDR3 DNA: TGTGCCAGCAGCTCACGCGGGCGCACAGATACGCAGTATTTT.

This clonotype has ten or more counts. This chain joins TRBV27 and TRBJ1-1, with a tentative D call TRBD1 (5 bases). V lost 4 bases, J lost 1 base, and 10 bases lay in between. Germline V gene lookup returns CDR1 MNHEY and CDR2 SMNVEV (reference sequence). The CDR3 loop spans 14 amino acids. CDR3 nucleotides: TGTGCCAGCAGTTCAGGGACGGGGAACACTGAAGCTTTCTTT. It is translated as CASSSGTGNTEAFF.

This sequence joins TRBV6-4 and TRBJ1-1; D is possibly TRBD1 (6 bases). This CDR3 region has 12 residues. Germline lookup yields CDR1 MRHNA and CDR2 SNTAGT. The germline V and J ends were trimmed by 6 bases and 1 base, with 6 bases remaining between them. CDR3 loop: CASRDRNTEAFF. CDR3 nucleotide sequence: TGTGCCAGCAGGGACAGGAACACTGAAGCTTTCTTT.

This clonotype was seen a few times. The chain combines TRBV28 with TRBJ2-4; TRBD1 aligns across 10 bases. The CDR3 extends over 14 amino acids. J was trimmed by 6 bases and V by 6 bases; bases with no gene match: 5. CDR1 and CDR2 (germline): MDHEN, SYDVKM. The CDR3 sequence: CASSLTGGGNIQYF. In nucleotides, the CDR3 is TGTGCCAGCAGCCTGACAGGGGGCGGAAACATTCAGTACTTC.

V usage is TRBV5-5 and J usage is TRBJ2-2; the match to TRBD1 covers 9 bases. Germline V gene data show CDR1 as SGHKS and CDR2 as YYEKEE (reference sequence). The CDR3 is 15 amino acids. The J segment lost 4 bases and the V segment lost 4 bases, leaving 5 bases of the junction unmatched. The CDR3 DNA follows: TGTGCCAGCAGCCCGGGACAGGGTCCCACCGGGGAGCTGTTTTTT. Its protein is CASSPGQGPTGELFF.

The rearrangement uses TRBV4-1 and TRBJ1-6, with 7 bases that match TRBD1. Germline lookup yields CDR1 MGHRA and CDR2 YSYEKL. The CDR3 covers 18 residues. Germline trimming cut 1 base from V and 14 bases from J; bases unmatched to any gene: 20. The CDR3 nucleotides read TGCGCCAGCAGCCAAGTTCAGTTTCTAGGGGACAGCCAAACCACCCTCCACTTT. Its translation is CASSQVQFLGDSQTTLHF.

J is TRBJ2-2 and V is TRBV2; D uncertain. V dropped 4 bases and J dropped 7 bases, with 4 bases sitting between them. Germline loops: CDR1 SNHLY, CDR2 FYNNEI. The length of the CDR3 is 11 residues. CDR3 in amino acids: CASSGFGELFF. The CDR3 DNA reads TGTGCCAGCAGTGGTTTCGGGGAGCTGTTTTTT. Complete variable domain (other parts from reference TRBV2 and TRBJ2-2): EPEVTQTPSHQVTQMGQEVILRCVPISNHLYFYWYRQILGQKVEFLVSFYNNEISEKSEIFDDQFSVERPDGSNFTLKIRSTKLEDSAMYFCASSGFGELFFGEGSRLTVL.

This clonotype was seen more than once but under ten times. The gene calls are TRBV9 and TRBJ2-7; 7 bases agree with TRBD2. The J segment lost 5 bases and the V segment lost 0 bases, leaving 8 bases of the junction unmatched. The CDR3 is 15 residues long. Germline assignment: CDR1 SGDLS and CDR2 YYNGEE. DNA of the CDR3: TGTGCCAGCAGCGTAGGGGGAGCGGGGTCCCACGAGCAGTACTTC. Its protein is CASSVGGAGSHEQYF.